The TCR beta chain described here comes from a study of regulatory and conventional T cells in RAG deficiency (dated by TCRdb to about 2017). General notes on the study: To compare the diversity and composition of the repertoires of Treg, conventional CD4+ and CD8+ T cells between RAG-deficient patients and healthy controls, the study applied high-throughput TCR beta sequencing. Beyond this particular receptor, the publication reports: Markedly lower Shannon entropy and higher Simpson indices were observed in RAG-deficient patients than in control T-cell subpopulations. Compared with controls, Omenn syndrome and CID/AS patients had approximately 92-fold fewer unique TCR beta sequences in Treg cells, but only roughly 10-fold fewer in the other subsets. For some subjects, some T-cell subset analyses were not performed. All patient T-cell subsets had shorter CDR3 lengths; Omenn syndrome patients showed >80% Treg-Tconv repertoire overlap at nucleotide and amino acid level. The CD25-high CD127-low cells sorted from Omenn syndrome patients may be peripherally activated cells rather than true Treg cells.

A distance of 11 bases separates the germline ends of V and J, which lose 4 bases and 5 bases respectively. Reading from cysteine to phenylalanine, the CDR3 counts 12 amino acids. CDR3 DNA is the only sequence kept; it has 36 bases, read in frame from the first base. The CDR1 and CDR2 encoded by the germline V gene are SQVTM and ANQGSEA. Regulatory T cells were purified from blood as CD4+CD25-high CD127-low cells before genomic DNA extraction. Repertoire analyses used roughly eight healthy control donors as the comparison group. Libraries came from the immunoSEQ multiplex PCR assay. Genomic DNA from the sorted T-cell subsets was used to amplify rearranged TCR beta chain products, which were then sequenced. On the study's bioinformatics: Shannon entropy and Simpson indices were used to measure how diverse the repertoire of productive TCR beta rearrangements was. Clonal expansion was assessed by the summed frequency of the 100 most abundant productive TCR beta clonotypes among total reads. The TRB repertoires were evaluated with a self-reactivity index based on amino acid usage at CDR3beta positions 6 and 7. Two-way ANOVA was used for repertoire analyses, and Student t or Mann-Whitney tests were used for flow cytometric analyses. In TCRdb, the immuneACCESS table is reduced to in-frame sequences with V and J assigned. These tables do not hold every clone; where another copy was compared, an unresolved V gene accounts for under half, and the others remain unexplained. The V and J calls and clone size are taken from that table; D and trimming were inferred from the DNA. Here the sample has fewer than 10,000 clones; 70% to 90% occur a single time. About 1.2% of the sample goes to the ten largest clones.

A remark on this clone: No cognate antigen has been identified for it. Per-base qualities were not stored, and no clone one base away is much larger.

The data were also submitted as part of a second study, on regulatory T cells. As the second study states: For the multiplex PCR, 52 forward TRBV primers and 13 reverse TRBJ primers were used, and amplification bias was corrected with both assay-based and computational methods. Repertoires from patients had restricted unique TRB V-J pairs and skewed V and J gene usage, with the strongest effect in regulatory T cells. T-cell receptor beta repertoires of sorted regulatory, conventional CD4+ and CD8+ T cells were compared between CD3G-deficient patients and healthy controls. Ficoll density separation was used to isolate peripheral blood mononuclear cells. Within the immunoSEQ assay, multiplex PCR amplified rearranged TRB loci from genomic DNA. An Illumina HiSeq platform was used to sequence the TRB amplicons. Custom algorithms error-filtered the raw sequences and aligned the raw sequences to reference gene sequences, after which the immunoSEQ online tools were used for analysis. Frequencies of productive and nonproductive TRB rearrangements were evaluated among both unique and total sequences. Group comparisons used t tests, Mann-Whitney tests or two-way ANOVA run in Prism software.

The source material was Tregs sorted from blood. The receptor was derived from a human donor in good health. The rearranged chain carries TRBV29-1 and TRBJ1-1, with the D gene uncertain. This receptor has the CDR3 CSVVPQLTEAFF. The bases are TGCAGCGTTGTACCCCAGTTGACTGAAGCTTTCTTT.